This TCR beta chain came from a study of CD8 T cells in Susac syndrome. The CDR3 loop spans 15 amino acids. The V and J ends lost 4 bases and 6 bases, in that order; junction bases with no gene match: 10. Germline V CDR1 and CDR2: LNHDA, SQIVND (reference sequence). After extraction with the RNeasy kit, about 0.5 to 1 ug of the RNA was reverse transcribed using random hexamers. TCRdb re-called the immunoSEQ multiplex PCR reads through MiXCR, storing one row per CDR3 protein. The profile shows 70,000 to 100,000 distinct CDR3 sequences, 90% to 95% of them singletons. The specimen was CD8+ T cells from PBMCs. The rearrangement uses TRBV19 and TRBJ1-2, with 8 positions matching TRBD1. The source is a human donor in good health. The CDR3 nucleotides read TGTGCCAGTAGTACACCCAACAGGGACAGGAATGGCTACACCTTC. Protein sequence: CASSTPNRDRNGYTF. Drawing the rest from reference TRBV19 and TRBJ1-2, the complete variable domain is DGGITQSPKYLFRKEGQNVTLSCEQNLNHDAMYWYRQDPGQGLRLIYYSQIVNDFQKGDIAEGYSVSREKKESFPLTVTSAQKNPTAFYLCASSTPNRDRNGYTFGSGTRLTVV.